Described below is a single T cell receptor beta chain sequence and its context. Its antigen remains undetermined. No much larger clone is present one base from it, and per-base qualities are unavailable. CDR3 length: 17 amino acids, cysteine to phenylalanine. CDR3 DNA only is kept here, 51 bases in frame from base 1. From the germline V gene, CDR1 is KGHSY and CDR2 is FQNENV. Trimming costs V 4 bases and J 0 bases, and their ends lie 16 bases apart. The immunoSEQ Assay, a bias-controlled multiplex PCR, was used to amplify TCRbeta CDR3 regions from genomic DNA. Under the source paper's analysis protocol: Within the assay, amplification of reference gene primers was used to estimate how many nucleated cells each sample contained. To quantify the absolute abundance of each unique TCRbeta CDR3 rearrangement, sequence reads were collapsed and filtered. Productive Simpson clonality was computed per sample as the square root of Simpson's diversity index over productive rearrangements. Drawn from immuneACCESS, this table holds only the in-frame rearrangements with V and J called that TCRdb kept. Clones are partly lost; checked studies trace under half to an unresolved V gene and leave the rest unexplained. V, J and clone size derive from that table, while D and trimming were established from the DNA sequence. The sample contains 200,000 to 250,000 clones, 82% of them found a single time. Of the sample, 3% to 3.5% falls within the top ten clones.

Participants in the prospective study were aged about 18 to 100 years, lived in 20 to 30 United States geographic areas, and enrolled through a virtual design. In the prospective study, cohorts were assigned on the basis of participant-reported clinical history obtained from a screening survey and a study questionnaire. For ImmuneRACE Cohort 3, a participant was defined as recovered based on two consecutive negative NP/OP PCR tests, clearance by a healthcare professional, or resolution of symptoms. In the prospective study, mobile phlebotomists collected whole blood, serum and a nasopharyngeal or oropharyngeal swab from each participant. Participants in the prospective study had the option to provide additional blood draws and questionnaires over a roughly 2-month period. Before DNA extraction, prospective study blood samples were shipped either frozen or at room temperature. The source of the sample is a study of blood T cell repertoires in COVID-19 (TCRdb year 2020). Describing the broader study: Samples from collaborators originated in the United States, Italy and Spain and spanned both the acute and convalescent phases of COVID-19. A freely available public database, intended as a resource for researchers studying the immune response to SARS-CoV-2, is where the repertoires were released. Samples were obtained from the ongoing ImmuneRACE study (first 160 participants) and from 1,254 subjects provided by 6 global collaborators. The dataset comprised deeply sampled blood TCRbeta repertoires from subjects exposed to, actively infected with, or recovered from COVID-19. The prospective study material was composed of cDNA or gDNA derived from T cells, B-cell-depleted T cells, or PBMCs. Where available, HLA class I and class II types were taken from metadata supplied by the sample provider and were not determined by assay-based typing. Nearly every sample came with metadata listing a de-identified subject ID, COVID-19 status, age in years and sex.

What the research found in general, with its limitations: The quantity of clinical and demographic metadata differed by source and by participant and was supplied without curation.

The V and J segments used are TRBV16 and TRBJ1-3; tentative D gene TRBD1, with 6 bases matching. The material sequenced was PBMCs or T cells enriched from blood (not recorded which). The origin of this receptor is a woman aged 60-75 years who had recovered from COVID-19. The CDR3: CASSRFGQSISGNTIYF. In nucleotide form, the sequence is TGTGCCAGCAGCCGCTTCGGACAGTCTATCTCTGGAAACACCATATATTTT.